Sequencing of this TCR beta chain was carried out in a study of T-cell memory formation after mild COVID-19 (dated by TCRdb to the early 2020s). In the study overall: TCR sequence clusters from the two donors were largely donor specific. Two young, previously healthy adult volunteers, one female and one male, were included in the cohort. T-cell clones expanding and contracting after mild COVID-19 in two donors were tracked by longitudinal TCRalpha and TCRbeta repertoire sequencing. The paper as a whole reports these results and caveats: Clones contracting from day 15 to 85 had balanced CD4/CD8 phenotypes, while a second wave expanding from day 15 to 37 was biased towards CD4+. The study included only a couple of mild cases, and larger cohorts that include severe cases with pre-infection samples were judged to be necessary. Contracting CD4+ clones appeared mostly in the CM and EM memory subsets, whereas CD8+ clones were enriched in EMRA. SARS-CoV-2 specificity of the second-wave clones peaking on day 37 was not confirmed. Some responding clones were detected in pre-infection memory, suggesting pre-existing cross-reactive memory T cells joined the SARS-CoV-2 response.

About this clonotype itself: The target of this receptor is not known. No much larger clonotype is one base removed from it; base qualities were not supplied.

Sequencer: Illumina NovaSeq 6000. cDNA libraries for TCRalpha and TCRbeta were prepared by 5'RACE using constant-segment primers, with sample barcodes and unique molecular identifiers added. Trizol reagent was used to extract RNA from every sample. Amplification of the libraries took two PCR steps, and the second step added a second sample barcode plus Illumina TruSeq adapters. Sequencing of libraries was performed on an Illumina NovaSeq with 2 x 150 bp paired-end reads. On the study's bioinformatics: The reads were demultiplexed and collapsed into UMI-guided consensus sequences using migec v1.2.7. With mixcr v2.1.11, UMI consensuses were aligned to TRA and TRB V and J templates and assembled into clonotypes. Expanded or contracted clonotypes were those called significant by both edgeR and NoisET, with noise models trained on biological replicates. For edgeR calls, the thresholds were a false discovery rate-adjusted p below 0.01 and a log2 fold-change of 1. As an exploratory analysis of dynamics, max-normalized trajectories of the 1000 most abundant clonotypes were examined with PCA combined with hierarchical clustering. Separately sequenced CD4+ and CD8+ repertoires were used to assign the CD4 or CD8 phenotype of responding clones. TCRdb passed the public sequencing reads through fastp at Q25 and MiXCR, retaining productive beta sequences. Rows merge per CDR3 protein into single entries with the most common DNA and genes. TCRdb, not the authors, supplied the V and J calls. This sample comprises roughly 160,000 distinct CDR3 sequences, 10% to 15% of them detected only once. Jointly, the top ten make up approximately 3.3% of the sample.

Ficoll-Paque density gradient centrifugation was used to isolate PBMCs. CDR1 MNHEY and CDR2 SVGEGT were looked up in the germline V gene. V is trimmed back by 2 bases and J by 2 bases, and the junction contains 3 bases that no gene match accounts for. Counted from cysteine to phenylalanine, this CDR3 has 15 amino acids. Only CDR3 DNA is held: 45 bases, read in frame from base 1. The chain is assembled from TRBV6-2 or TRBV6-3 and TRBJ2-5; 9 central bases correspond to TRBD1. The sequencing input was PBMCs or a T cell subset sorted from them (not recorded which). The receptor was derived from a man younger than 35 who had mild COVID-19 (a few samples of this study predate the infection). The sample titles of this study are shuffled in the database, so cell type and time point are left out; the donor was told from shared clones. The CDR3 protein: CASSYLGQGQETQYF. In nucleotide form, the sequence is TGTGCCAGCAGTTACCTGGGACAGGGTCAAGAGACCCAGTACTTC.